Reported below is one T cell receptor (beta chain). What this receptor recognizes is not known. Qualities for individual bases were not recorded, and no much larger clone is one base off. V loses 1 base of germline sequence and J loses 2 bases, and the interval between the two ends is 8 bases. The CDR3 holds 14 amino acids from the cysteine to the phenylalanine. The only DNA kept is the CDR3, 42 bases in frame from the first base. According to the germline V gene, CDR1 reads SGHRS and CDR2 reads YFSETQ. The data stem from a study of blood T cells in healthy people across ages (dated by TCRdb to the mid-2010s). Turning to the overall study: Template switching captured roughly one uniquely barcoded TCR beta cDNA molecule per two T cells in model experiments. The study measured age-related changes in TCR beta repertoire diversity using deep sequencing normalized with unique cDNA molecular identifiers. Four age groups were formed from the donors: young (average roughly 16 years), middle-aged (more than 35), aged (approximately 60) and long-lived (about 75). Using the same blood draw, the study looked at two additional independent replicas of 1 million unique cDNA reads for two donors, one aged 18 to 29 and the other aged 80 or older.

The roughly 37 donors, aged about 6 to 95 years, were systemically healthy Caucasian individuals from Russia. About 9.8 milliliters of peripheral blood were drawn from each donor into EDTA-treated Vacutainer tubes. Ficoll-Paque density-gradient centrifugation was used to isolate PBMCs, with at least 6.5 million per sample. Trizol reagent was used to extract total RNA from the PBMCs, yielding at least 6 micrograms per sample. Naive CD45RAhigh/CD27high T cell percentages were measured by flow cytometry on a PBMC aliquot from every donor. Results the study describes overall, beyond this receptor: Observed TCR beta diversity correlated strongly with the percentage of naive T cells measured by flow cytometry. Conclusive comparison of naive and antigen-experienced compartments was prevented by the profiling of bulk unsorted PBMCs. The CMV infection status of donors was not known, potentially confounding age-related changes in expanded clonotypes. The long-lived group showed more naive CD4+ T cells, fewer expanded clones and increased TCR diversity than the aged group, suggesting age selection. Estimates of total diversity based on one million sequenced T cells were considered lower bounds and underestimates. As age increased, observed TCR beta diversity per million T cells dropped in a roughly linear way, and a significant reduction was already evident by age 40.

The method was 5' RACE. The reads were generated on an Illumina HiSeq 2500. A second 7 to 11 cycle PCR used a sample-barcoded 5' primer and a J-beta primer mix. Each TCR beta cDNA molecule received a unique molecular identifier from a template-switch 5' adaptor carrying 12 random nucleotides. Each sample yielded at least 3 million CDR3-containing paired-end reads. The Mint cDNA synthesis kit, primed by a TRBC-specific oligonucleotide, was used to synthesize first-strand cDNA from all RNA. After uracil-DNA glycosylase treatment, a first 18-cycle PCR used universal primers M1SS and BC2_uni_R on all cDNA. The study's processing was this. Each sample was normalized by randomly selecting 1 million high-quality reads, each carrying a distinct molecular identifier. Instead of being binned into consensus sequences, reads that shared molecular identifiers were thrown out. MiTCR, run with a Q25 quality threshold and the strictest error-elimination algorithm, handled CDR3 identification, clonotype clustering and error correction. A nonparametric unseen species model with Euler transformation was used to estimate a lower bound on total TCR beta diversity. TCRdb's own reprocessing of the public reads used fastp at Q25 and MiXCR and kept productive beta chains. Rows are unified per CDR3 protein, each entry keeping the most common DNA and genes. TCRdb, not the authors, supplied the V and J calls. For this sample there are approximately 800,000 distinct CDR3 sequences; roughly 24% appear just once. The ten largest account for about 3% of the sample.

This sample also appeared in a second study, on T cells of mothers and their children. The second study's paper adds: Nine systemically healthy Caucasian individuals, comprising three mothers and their six children, were included as donors. cDNA synthesis used all of the extracted RNA, with approximately 1.4 ug of RNA in each 15 ul reaction. In the second PCR, sample barcodes and 2-4 random nucleotides were introduced via the M1S primer. Over 8 million TCR beta CDR3 reads came from each mother, compared with 2.5 million to 3.5 million reads from each child. Thymic selection similarly shapes TCR recombination output in related and unrelated pairs, with minor effect from inherited differences. Normalized repertoire overlap in related mother-child pairs was always slightly higher than in unrelated mother-child pairs, but the difference was never significant. Persistent microchimeric T cell clones were not detected, at a sensitivity of roughly 100 clones per million clonotypes. In the study, deep NGS was used to compare the TCR beta repertoires of mothers and children, and features distinguishing related mother-child pairs from unrelated individuals were sought. The mean age was 40 +/- 4 years for the mothers and roughly 11 +/- 4 years for the children. Libraries were sequenced on Illumina HiSeq 2000 with 100+100 nt paired-end reads after adapter ligation with NEBNext reagents. To prevent cross-contamination, the mother and child libraries were prepared a month apart and were sequenced in separate runs. For each donor, somewhere between roughly 450,000 and 2,000,000 distinct TCR beta clonotypes were identified. Naive TCR beta clonotypes were estimated from low-frequency clonotypes matched to each donor's FACS-determined naive share, without sorting.

The chain is made from TRBV5-1 and TRBJ2-3, with the D segment identity uncertain. This TCR was recovered from a boy under 18 in good health. Source material: blood. The CDR3: CASSLYDPTDTQYF. The sequence in DNA is TGCGCCAGCAGCTTGTACGACCCCACAGATACGCAGTATTTT.